These T cell receptor beta chains were read from a single sample in a study of blood T cell repertoires in COVID-19. The table came from immunoSEQ multiplex PCR; TCRdb's copy has only in-frame clones and leaves some out. This table holds about 240,000 clones, around 83% found once. The specimen was peripheral blood. These receptors originate from a woman of 80 years or more with acute or convalescent COVID-19. The CDR3 runs from the conserved cysteine through the conserved F or W. The D gene is left open where the match is weak. Part of the rows lack a size; the others show once, few, many or a class for expanded clones.

d_call	clone_size	j_call	v_call	cdr3_aa	cdr3_nt
TRBD2	-	TRBJ2-1	TRBV6-1	CASSEEAGGFYNEQFF	TGTGCCAGCAGTGAAGAGGCGGGGGGCTTCTACAATGAGCAGTTCTTC
TRBD1	once	TRBJ2-7	TRBV10-3	CAISENLDRDRGEGF	TGTGCCATCAGCGAGAATCTAGACCGGGACAGGGGCGAAGGCTTC
TRBD1	-	TRBJ1-4	TRBV6-6	CASSLRGHTNEKLFF	TGTGCCAGCAGCCTCAGGGGGCACACTAATGAAAAACTGTTTTTT
-	-	TRBJ1-4	TRBV21-1	CASSKGGRGVGEEKLFF	TGTGCCAGCAGCAAAGGTGGACGGGGAGTTGGCGAAGAAAAACTGTTTTTT
TRBD1	few	TRBJ1-5	TRBV28	CASSNPRTGWFNQPQHF	TGTGCCAGCAGCAACCCCCGGACAGGGTGGTTTAATCAGCCCCAGCATTTT
TRBD1	-	TRBJ1-2	TRBV6-5	CAEQDDRGIRTF	TGTGCCGAGCAAGACGACAGGGGAATTAGGACCTTC
TRBD1	-	TRBJ1-3	TRBV28	CASWGQNLGNTIYF	TGTGCCAGCTGGGGACAGAACCTTGGAAACACCATATATTTT
TRBD1	few	TRBJ1-2	TRBV28	CASSPLGQGLYGYTF	TGTGCCAGCAGTCCCCTCGGACAGGGCCTCTATGGCTACACCTTC
TRBD2	-	TRBJ2-1	TRBV7-6	CASSLAPGRENEQFF	TGTGCCAGCAGCTTAGCCCCAGGGAGGGAGAATGAGCAGTTCTTC
-	-	TRBJ1-2	TRBV7-2	CASSSQRVLRDYGYTF	TGTGCCAGCAGCTCCCAAAGGGTATTGAGGGACTATGGCTACACCTTC
TRBD1	few	TRBJ2-7	TRBV2	CASSEQGYEQYF	TGTGCCAGCAGCGAACAGGGGTACGAGCAGTACTTC
TRBD1	-	TRBJ1-2	TRBV5-4	CASSIQGEDYGYTF	TGTGCCAGCAGCATCCAGGGGGAGGACTATGGCTACACCTTC
-	-	TRBJ2-2	TRBV5-1	CASSALGQFANTGELFF	TGCGCCAGCAGCGCGCTGGGGCAGTTCGCGAACACCGGGGAGCTGTTTTTT
TRBD1	-	TRBJ1-6	TRBV2	CASNAGQGEVSPLHF	TGTGCCAGCAACGCGGGACAGGGGGAAGTTTCACCCCTCCACTTT
-	few	TRBJ2-3	TRBV24-1	CATSDETGMADTQYF	TGTGCCACCAGTGATGAAACAGGGATGGCAGATACGCAGTATTTT
-	-	TRBJ1-5	TRBV7-8	CASSARGGGDNQPQHF	TGTGCCAGCAGCGCCAGGGGCGGGGGGGATAATCAGCCCCAGCATTTT
TRBD1	-	TRBJ1-5	TRBV5-5	CASSSEGAGNQPQHF	TGTGCCAGCAGCTCAGAGGGGGCGGGCAATCAGCCCCAGCATTTT
-	-	TRBJ1-2	TRBV19	CASSIGTRAYGYTF	TGTGCCAGTAGTATAGGGACCAGGGCCTATGGCTACACCTTC
-	few	TRBJ2-1	TRBV7-3	CASSLDWSSYNEQFF	TGTGCCAGCAGCTTGGACTGGAGCTCCTACAATGAGCAGTTCTTC
-	-	TRBJ2-3	TRBV11-2	CASSLGRTEVTDTQYF	TGCGCCAGCAGCTTAGGAAGGACGGAGGTGACAGATACGCAGTATTTT
TRBD1	-	TRBJ1-2	TRBV3-1/TRBV3-2	CASSQERTGGVYGYTF	TGTGCCAGCAGCCAAGAGCGGACAGGGGGCGTTTATGGCTACACCTTC
-	few	TRBJ2-7	TRBV12-3/TRBV12-4	CASSLGPNYEQYF	TGTGCCAGCAGTTTAGGTCCAAACTACGAGCAGTACTTC
TRBD2	-	TRBJ2-2	TRBV5-4	CASSPAGGRRTGELFF	TGTGCCAGCAGCCCGGCGGGGGGGCGGCGTACCGGGGAGCTGTTTTTT
-	once	TRBJ1-1	TRBV18	CASSPQSGYTEAFF	TGTGCCAGCTCACCTCAATCAGGGTACACTGAAGCTTTCTTT
-	-	TRBJ1-3	TRBV6-6	CASSYAKGPGNTIYF	TGTGCCAGCAGTTACGCAAAGGGGCCTGGAAACACCATATATTTT
-	-	TRBJ2-2	TRBV5-1	CASSLAWGDTGELFF	TGCGCCAGCAGCTTGGCTTGGGGGGACACCGGGGAGCTGTTTTTT
TRBD2	-	TRBJ2-1	TRBV9	CASSEAGPSYNEQFF	TGTGCCAGCAGCGAAGCGGGGCCCTCCTACAATGAGCAGTTCTTC
TRBD1	-	TRBJ1-5	TRBV6-2/TRBV6-3	CASRPTGEVQPQHF	TGTGCCAGCAGACCTACAGGGGAGGTGCAGCCCCAGCATTTT
-	-	TRBJ2-7	TRBV7-8	CATKQGHEQYF	TGTGCCACGAAGCAGGGCCACGAGCAGTACTTC
TRBD1	-	TRBJ1-3	TRBV7-9	CASSSRTGPNTIYF	TGTGCCAGCAGCTCTCGGACAGGGCCAAACACCATATATTTT
TRBD1	once	TRBJ1-1	TRBV18	CASLDRENTEAFF	TGTGCCAGCTTGGACAGGGAAAACACTGAAGCTTTCTTT
-	-	TRBJ1-1	TRBV3-1/TRBV3-2	CASSQDQGNTEAFF	TGTGCCAGCAGCCAAGATCAGGGTAACACTGAAGCTTTCTTT
-	once	TRBJ1-1	TRBV7-6	CASSLTGSDYNTEAFF	TGTGCCAGCAGCTTAACCGGGTCGGACTATAACACTGAAGCTTTCTTT
-	-	TRBJ1-5	TRBV9	CASSQDIGRNQPQHF	TGTGCCAGCAGCCAAGACATTGGCAGAAATCAGCCCCAGCATTTT
TRBD1	-	TRBJ1-2	TRBV30	CAWTQGQTNTF	TGTGCCTGGACCCAGGGACAGACAAACACCTTC
-	-	TRBJ1-1	TRBV12-3/TRBV12-4	CASSFQYTEAFF	TGTGCCAGCAGTTTTCAATACACTGAAGCTTTCTTT
-	once	TRBJ1-1	TRBV19	CASEGHQNTEAFF	TGTGCCAGTGAGGGACATCAGAACACTGAAGCTTTCTTT
TRBD2	few	TRBJ2-7	TRBV6-5	CASSYRGGAEQYF	TGTGCCAGCAGTTACCGGGGAGGGGCAGAGCAGTACTTC
-	-	TRBJ1-1	TRBV7-8	CASSLVDTQAFF	TGTGCCAGCAGCCTGGTAGACACACAAGCTTTCTTT
TRBD1	-	TRBJ2-1	TRBV6-6	CASTHPGQGGNEQFF	TGTGCCAGCACCCACCCGGGACAGGGGGGGAATGAGCAGTTCTTC
-	-	TRBJ2-7	TRBV28	CASSLPGSAREQYF	TGTGCCAGCAGTTTGCCGGGATCGGCTAGGGAGCAGTACTTC
TRBD1	-	TRBJ2-2	TRBV24-1	CATSDTGTGNTGELFF	TGTGCCACCAGTGATACCGGGACAGGGAACACCGGGGAGCTGTTTTTT